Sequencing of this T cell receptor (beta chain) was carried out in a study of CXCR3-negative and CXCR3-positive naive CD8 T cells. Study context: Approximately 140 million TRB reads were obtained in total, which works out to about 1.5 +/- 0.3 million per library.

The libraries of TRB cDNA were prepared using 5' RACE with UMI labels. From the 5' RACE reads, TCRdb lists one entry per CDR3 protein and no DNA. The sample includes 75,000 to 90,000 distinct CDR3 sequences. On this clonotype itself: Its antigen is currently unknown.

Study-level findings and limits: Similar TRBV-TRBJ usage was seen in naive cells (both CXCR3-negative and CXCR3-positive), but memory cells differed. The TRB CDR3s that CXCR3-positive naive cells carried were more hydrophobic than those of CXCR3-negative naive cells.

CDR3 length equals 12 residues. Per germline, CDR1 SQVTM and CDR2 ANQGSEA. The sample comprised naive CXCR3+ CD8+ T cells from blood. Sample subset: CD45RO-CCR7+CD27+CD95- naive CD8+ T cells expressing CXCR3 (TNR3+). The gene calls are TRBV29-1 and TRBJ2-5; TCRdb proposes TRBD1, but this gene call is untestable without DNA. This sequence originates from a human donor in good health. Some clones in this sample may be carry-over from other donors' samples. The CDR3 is CSVVQDRETQYF.